These T cell receptor beta chains were read from a single sample in a study of STAT5B mutations in CD4+ large granular lymphocyte leukemia. Method: immunoSEQ multiplex PCR; TCRdb's copy keeps in-frame clones and lacks some. The sample has tens of thousands of clones; roughly 80% are singletons. Sequencing input: CD4+ T cells from blood buffy coats. These receptors originate from a human donor in good health. The CDR3 runs from the conserved cysteine through the conserved F or W. Fields, in order: clone size, J gene, V gene, CDR3 protein. Expanded clones are given a class, and other clones once, few, many or no size at all.

clone size: NA; J gene: TRBJ2-1; V gene: TRBV2; CDR3 protein: CASKTSGSIYNEQFF
clone size: NA; J gene: TRBJ2-1; V gene: TRBV6-6; CDR3 protein: CASSPASGGANEQFF
clone size: few; J gene: TRBJ1-2; V gene: TRBV7-2; CDR3 protein: CASSWGQGNYGYTF
clone size: NA; J gene: TRBJ2-7; V gene: TRBV11-3; CDR3 protein: CASSLESRLVGGYEQYF
clone size: NA; J gene: TRBJ2-1; V gene: TRBV6-5; CDR3 protein: CASKVTGGYNEQFF
clone size: NA; J gene: TRBJ2-2; V gene: TRBV30; CDR3 protein: CAWIYGQSTGELFF
clone size: NA; J gene: TRBJ1-1; V gene: TRBV6-1; CDR3 protein: CANHLGGGSNTEAFF
clone size: NA; J gene: TRBJ1-1; V gene: TRBV6-4; CDR3 protein: CASSRGLNTEAFF
clone size: NA; J gene: TRBJ1-1; V gene: TRBV5-6; CDR3 protein: CASRLPSGTLNTEAFF
clone size: NA; J gene: TRBJ2-2; V gene: TRBV27; CDR3 protein: CASSLDMWGELFF
clone size: NA; J gene: TRBJ1-1; V gene: TRBV5-8; CDR3 protein: CASSFREGGTEAFF